Listed here are 12 T cell receptor beta chains from one sample, sequenced in a study of Ad26.COV2.S vaccination and SARS-CoV-2 variants. Only in-frame clones appear in the TCRdb table, and some are missing; sequencing was by immunoSEQ multiplex PCR. Altogether about 220,000 clones are present, roughly 90% being singletons, with the ten largest covering about 11%. As to treatment: some 20 received Ad26.COV2.S at low or high dose, single or two shots; about 5 received placebo; per-sample allocation not given. All samples were drawn on day 63, counting from the first vaccine or placebo injection. The source was peripheral blood, collected in a trial of Ad26.COV2.S vaccine versus placebo. The receptor set was obtained from a person aged 18-60 years who received the Ad26.COV2.S COVID-19 vaccine or a placebo.

The J gene is TRBJ1-1, the V gene TRBV5-1; a weak D match, TRBD1 (5 bases). V lost 4 bases and J 5 bases, leaving 18 bases between the germline ends. CDR3 length: 15 residues. Germline V gene sequence: CDR1 SGHRS, CDR2 YFSETQ. CDR3 in amino acids: CASSPTLGGGTEAFF. CDR3 DNA sequence: TGCGCCAGCAGCCCAACCCTTGGTGGGGGGACTGAAGCTTTCTTT.

This chain links TRBV6-5 with TRBJ1-6; 10 nucleotides line up with TRBD1. Losses at the gene ends were 5 bases for V and 10 bases for J; bases not matched to a gene: 8. Germline CDR1 is MNHEY and CDR2 is SVGAGI. This CDR3 is 15 amino acids long. The CDR3 loop reads CASSPSTGGESPLHF. For the CDR3, the DNA is TGTGCCAGCAGTCCGTCGACAGGGGGCGAATCACCCCTCCACTTT.

The chain links TRBV20-1 to TRBJ2-7, with a possible D match to TRBD2 (5 bases). V was pared by 3 bases and J by 0 bases, with 15 bases between. The CDR3 totals 15 residues. The germline gives CDR1 DFQATT, CDR2 SNEGSKA (reference sequence). CDR3 nucleotide sequence: TGCAGTGCTAGTACTAGATCCCTGAGCTCCTACGAGCAGTACTTC. As protein: CSASTRSLSSYEQYF.

This clone was observed a handful of times. This chain uses TRBV2 with TRBJ1-5, with D perhaps TRBD1 (6 bases). Germline CDR1 and CDR2: SNHLY and FYNNEI. This CDR3 has 14 amino acids. Trimming removed 8 bases at V and 0 bases at J, with 11 bases between. CDR3 nucleotides: TGTGCCAGCTCAGGACAGATTAGCAATCAGCCCCAGCATTTT. It encodes CASSGQISNQPQHF.

This rearrangement joins TRBV7-2 to TRBJ1-2, with D possibly being TRBD1 (5 bases). From germline, CDR1 is SGHTA and CDR2 FQGNSA. Trimming shortened V by 3 bases and J by 1 base, and 12 bases separated the two germline ends. The CDR3 has 15 residues. CDR3 in amino acids: CASSFGRQFNYGYTF. The CDR3 region has the DNA TGTGCCAGCAGCTTCGGACGACAGTTTAACTATGGCTACACCTTC.

The chain combines TRBV7-3 with TRBJ1-2, with no clear D. Trimming cost V 5 bases and J 3 bases, with 16 bases left between them. The CDR3 contains 15 residues. Germline CDR1 is SGHTA and CDR2 is FQGTGA. The CDR3 nucleotides are TGTGCCAGCAGCCCAACGCGTGAGGCCCACTATGGCTACACCTTC. It translates to CASSPTREAHYGYTF.

The rearrangement uses TRBV5-4 and TRBJ2-7, with a possible D match to TRBD2 (6 bases). There are 16 residues in the CDR3. Germline CDR1 SGHNT, CDR2 YYREEE (reference sequence). Trimming took 4 bases from V and 6 from J, leaving 23 bases between them. CDR3 in amino acids: CASSDPQIIGGTEQYF. CDR3 coding DNA: TGTGCCAGCAGCGACCCCCAGATTATAGGAGGGACCGAGCAGTACTTC.

The chain recombines TRBV3-1 (or the pseudogene TRBV3-2) with TRBJ2-1, with D perhaps TRBD1 or TRBD2 (6 bases each). V gave up 3 bases and J gave up 15 bases, with 12 bases separating them. The CDR3 sequence is 11 residues long. Germline assignment: CDR1 LGHDT and CDR2 YNNKEL (reference sequence). CDR3 region: CASSQTGGLFF. The CDR3 coding sequence is TGTGCCAGCAGCCAGACTGGGGGGCTGTTCTTC.

This sequence joins TRBV20-1 and TRBJ1-2; D gene uncertain. The CDR3 runs 9 residues. The germline V gene encodes CDR1 DFQATT and CDR2 SNEGSKA (reference sequence). Trimming cost V 2 bases and J 5 bases, with 0 bases left between them. The CDR3 protein is CSARYGYTF. Written as DNA, the CDR3 is TGCAGTGCTAGATATGGCTACACCTTC.

V gene TRBV28 combines with J gene TRBJ1-3, with 8 bases aligning to TRBD1. J gave up 0 bases and V 4 bases, and 11 bases lay outside the gene matches. The CDR3 covers 18 residues. Germline V CDR1 and CDR2: MDHEN, SYDVKM. The CDR3 reads CASSSPWDRPLSGNTIYF. Here the CDR3 DNA reads TGTGCCAGCAGTTCCCCTTGGGACAGGCCTCTCTCTGGAAACACCATATATTTT.

This chain uses TRBV28 with TRBJ2-3; 16 bases line up with TRBD2. V lost 6 bases, J lost 4 bases, and 7 bases stayed unmatched. This CDR3 spans 17 amino acids. Germline assignment: CDR1 MDHEN and CDR2 SYDVKM. In DNA form, the CDR3 reads TGTGCCAGCAGATCCGGGACTAGCGGGGGGGCAGCAGATACGCAGTATTTT. It codes for CASRSGTSGGAADTQYF.

V is TRBV11-2 and J is TRBJ2-3; D ambiguous. The V end lost 5 bases, the J end lost 4 bases, and 10 bases lay between the germline ends. This CDR3 region has 13 residues. Germline V gene lookup returns CDR1 SGHAT and CDR2 FQNNGV. CDR3 sequence: CASSLFGADTQYF. The CDR3 DNA reads TGTGCCAGCAGCCTGTTTGGAGCAGATACGCAGTATTTT. The full variable domain, with the rest looked up from reference TRBV11-2 and TRBJ2-3, is EAGVAQSPRYKIIEKRQSVAFWCNPISGHATLYWYQQILGQGPKLLIQFQNNGVVDDSQLPKDRFSAERLKGVDSTLKIQPAKLEDSAVYLCASSLFGADTQYFGPGTRLTVL.